The rows below give T cell receptor beta chains drawn from one sample of a study of blood T cell repertoires in COVID-19. Method: immunoSEQ multiplex PCR; TCRdb's copy keeps in-frame clones and lacks some. Here the sample spans over 300,000 clones, 85% to 90% being singletons. Sequencing was done on a sample of peripheral blood. These receptors were obtained from a man aged 18 to 30 with active or convalescent COVID-19. Both conserved end residues are part of each CDR3. D genes are given only for firm matches. Clone sizes are given selectively: once, few, many, or a class where the clone is expanded.

V,J,size,D,DNA,CDR3
TRBV11-3,TRBJ2-1,-,TRBD2,TGTGCCAGCAGCTTAGGCCATCTAGCGGGAGTAACGGGCAATGAGCAGTTCTTC,CASSLGHLAGVTGNEQFF
TRBV9,TRBJ1-3,-,-,TGTGCCAGCAGCGTAGGGCAGGGGTTCGCTGGAAACACCATATATTTT,CASSVGQGFAGNTIYF
TRBV5-1,TRBJ2-5,-,-,TGCGCCAGCAGCTTGCCGAGGGGGCAAGAGACCCAGTACTTC,CASSLPRGQETQYF
TRBV11-2,TRBJ1-3,-,-,TGTGCCAGCGGAAGGACTGACTCTGGAAACACCATATATTTT,CASGRTDSGNTIYF
TRBV7-2,TRBJ1-2,-,-,TGTGCCAGCAGCTTAGCCAGGGTAAACTATGGCTACACCTTC,CASSLARVNYGYTF
TRBV10-1,TRBJ1-5,-,TRBD1,TGCGCCAGCAGTCTGACAGGGCGGTGCGCCACCCAGCATTTT,CASSLTGRCATQHF
TRBV6-5,TRBJ1-1,-,TRBD1,TGTGCCAGCAGGGAGGACAGGGTGAACACTGAAGCTTTCTTT,CASREDRVNTEAFF
TRBV5-6,TRBJ1-2,-,TRBD1,TGTGCCAGCAGCAAAGGACAGGGGGGTGTCTATGGCTACACCTTC,CASSKGQGGVYGYTF
TRBV10-3,TRBJ2-7,-,-,TGTGCCATCAGTGAGTCCGACAGTTACGAGCAGTACTTC,CAISESDSYEQYF
TRBV6-1,TRBJ2-1,-,TRBD2,TGTGCCAGCAGTGATGGACTAGCGGGGTCCAATGAGCAGTTCTTC,CASSDGLAGSNEQFF
TRBV4-1,TRBJ1-2,-,TRBD1,TGCGCCAGCAGCCAAGAAATGGGACAGGGGTATGCTGGCTACACCTTC,CASSQEMGQGYAGYTF
TRBV20-1,TRBJ1-1,few,TRBD1,TGCAGTGCTAGCGACAGGGTCGGAGCTTTCTTT,CSASDRVGAFF
TRBV5-1,TRBJ2-7,-,-,TGCGCCAGCAGCCAAACAGGGAGCTACGAGCAGTACTTC,CASSQTGSYEQYF
TRBV9,TRBJ2-5,few,-,TGTGCCAGCAGCCTATCACACAGGGCACAAGAGACCCAGTACTTC,CASSLSHRAQETQYF
TRBV6-5,TRBJ2-1,-,-,TGTGCCAGCAGTTACGGTCTAGCCTCCTACAATGAGCAGTTCTTC,CASSYGLASYNEQFF
TRBV11-2,TRBJ1-4,-,TRBD1,TGTGCCAGCAGCCCACAGGGGGTGAGATCGACTAATGAAAAACTGTTTTTT,CASSPQGVRSTNEKLFF
TRBV2,TRBJ2-2,-,TRBD2,TGTGCCAGCAGGACTAGCGGAACCGGGGAGCTGTTTTTT,CASRTSGTGELFF
TRBV11-3,TRBJ2-7,-,TRBD1,TGTGCCAGCAGCTTAGGGACAGGGGACGAGCAGTACTTC,CASSLGTGDEQYF
TRBV6-5,TRBJ1-1,-,-,TGTGCCAGCAGTTACGGAAGGAGAAACACTGAAGCTTTCTTT,CASSYGRRNTEAFF
TRBV30,TRBJ2-5,-,-,TGTGCCTGGAGGAGGAGACTACTCCAAGAGACCCAGTACTTC,CAWRRRLLQETQYF
TRBV5-6,TRBJ2-7,-,-,TGTGCCAGCAGCTTGGTGCGGGGAATCTACGAGCAGTACTTC,CASSLVRGIYEQYF
TRBV6-5,TRBJ2-7,-,TRBD1,TGTGCCAGCAGTAAGGCTGGGACAGTGTCCTACGAGCAGTACTTC,CASSKAGTVSYEQYF
TRBV6-2/TRBV6-3,TRBJ1-3,-,TRBD1,TGTGCCAGCAGTTACCGGGACAGGGCGTATGGAAACACCATATATTTT,CASSYRDRAYGNTIYF
TRBV6-4,TRBJ2-3,-,TRBD1,TGTGCCAGCAGTGACCGACAGGGTGGCACAGATACGCAGTATTTT,CASSDRQGGTDTQYF
TRBV27,TRBJ2-7,-,-,TGTGCCAGCACCGGGGACTGCCACTACGAGCAGTACTTC,CASTGDCHYEQYF
TRBV4-3,TRBJ2-1,-,-,TGCGCCAGCAGCCAAGACTACAGGGCCCCCTACAATGAGCAGTTCTTC,CASSQDYRAPYNEQFF
TRBV10-3,TRBJ2-1,once,TRBD2,TGTGCCATCAAAGCGGGAGAGTCCTACAATGAGCAGTTCTTC,CAIKAGESYNEQFF
TRBV19,TRBJ2-7,-,-,TGTGCCAGTAGTATAGGAGACTCTCCTACCTACGAGCAGTACTTC,CASSIGDSPTYEQYF
TRBV4-3,TRBJ1-6,-,TRBD1,TGCGCCAGCAGCCAGCTCCGGGACAGGGAAGGATCACCCCTCCACTTT,CASSQLRDREGSPLHF
TRBV29-1,TRBJ2-5,-,TRBD2,TGCAGCGTAATTAGCGGGGACCAAGAGACCCAGTACTTC,CSVISGDQETQYF
TRBV28,TRBJ2-7,few,-,TGTGCCAGCGCAGGGATCTACGAGCAGTACTTC,CASAGIYEQYF
TRBV4-3,TRBJ2-7,-,-,TGCGCCAGCAGCCCAAACCCCGGACAGTCCTACGAGCAGTACTTC,CASSPNPGQSYEQYF
TRBV7-3,TRBJ2-3,-,-,TGTGCCAGCAGACAGACAGGAAGTAGCACAGATACGCAGTATTTT,CASRQTGSSTDTQYF
TRBV4-3,TRBJ1-2,-,TRBD1,TGCGCCAGCAGCCAAGGGGATGGGACAGGGGCCTCTTTCTATGGCTACACCTTC,CASSQGDGTGASFYGYTF
TRBV6-5,TRBJ2-5,-,TRBD1,TGTGCCAGCAGCTGGGACAGGCGAGAGACCCAGTACTTC,CASSWDRRETQYF
TRBV9,TRBJ2-1,-,TRBD2,TGTGCCAGCAGCGTAGTTGGGACCGGACTAGCGGGAGGCCACAATGAGCAGTTCTTC,CASSVVGTGLAGGHNEQFF
TRBV5-6,TRBJ1-2,-,-,TGTGCCAGCAGCCTCCCTCATGGGGGCGAAAACTATGGCTACACCTTC,CASSLPHGGENYGYTF
TRBV28,TRBJ1-5,-,TRBD1,TGTGCCAGCAGTTTACAACAGGGGACTCAGCCCCAGCATTTT,CASSLQQGTQPQHF
TRBV11-2,TRBJ2-1,once,TRBD1,TGTGCCAGCAGCTTAGAACAGGGGATTTACAATGAGCAGTTCTTC,CASSLEQGIYNEQFF
TRBV4-3,TRBJ2-5,-,TRBD2,TGCGCCAGCAGCCTGGGACTAGCGGGGGGACGGCAAGAGACCCAGTACTTC,CASSLGLAGGRQETQYF
TRBV5-6,TRBJ1-3,-,TRBD1,TGTGCCAGCAGCATACCCGGGACAGGGGGTTTTGGAAACACCATATATTTT,CASSIPGTGGFGNTIYF
TRBV6-4,TRBJ1-6,once,TRBD1,TGTGCCAGCAGTGTTGGGACAGGAAATTCACCCCTCCACTTT,CASSVGTGNSPLHF
TRBV7-9,TRBJ2-7,-,-,TGTGCCAGCAGCTTGTTGACAGTCGAGCAGTACTTC,CASSLLTVEQYF
TRBV24-1,TRBJ2-3,-,-,TGTGCCACCAGCGAATTGGGGCAGGGGAGGGCAGATACGCAGTATTTT,CATSELGQGRADTQYF
TRBV5-4,TRBJ2-7,-,-,TGTGCCAGCAGGAACGGGGCCGCGGGGTACGAGCAGTACTTC,CASRNGAAGYEQYF
TRBV5-6,TRBJ2-1,-,TRBD1,TGTGCCAGCAGTCATCGACAGGGGATTGACCATGAGCAGTTCTTC,CASSHRQGIDHEQFF
TRBV28,TRBJ1-2,once,-,TGTGCCAGCAGTTTAAGGCTCGGACAGACATATGGCTACACCTTC,CASSLRLGQTYGYTF
TRBV6-1,TRBJ2-7,-,-,TGTGCCAGCAGTGAATATCCGGGTCCCACCTACGAGCAGTACTTC,CASSEYPGPTYEQYF
TRBV9,TRBJ1-5,-,TRBD1,TGTGCCAGCAGCTCAGGACAGGGGGATCAGCCCCAGCATTTT,CASSSGQGDQPQHF
TRBV4-2,TRBJ2-5,-,-,TGTGCCAGCAGCCAAGCCAACGCGCAAGAGACCCAGTACTTC,CASSQANAQETQYF
TRBV3-1/TRBV3-2,TRBJ1-1,-,-,TGTGCCAGCAGCCCCAAACCGGGGAGAACCACTGAAGCTTTCTTT,CASSPKPGRTTEAFF
TRBV14,TRBJ2-7,-,TRBD2,TGTGCCAGCAGCCAAGGGGGGGGTAGATCCTACGAGCAGTACTTC,CASSQGGGRSYEQYF